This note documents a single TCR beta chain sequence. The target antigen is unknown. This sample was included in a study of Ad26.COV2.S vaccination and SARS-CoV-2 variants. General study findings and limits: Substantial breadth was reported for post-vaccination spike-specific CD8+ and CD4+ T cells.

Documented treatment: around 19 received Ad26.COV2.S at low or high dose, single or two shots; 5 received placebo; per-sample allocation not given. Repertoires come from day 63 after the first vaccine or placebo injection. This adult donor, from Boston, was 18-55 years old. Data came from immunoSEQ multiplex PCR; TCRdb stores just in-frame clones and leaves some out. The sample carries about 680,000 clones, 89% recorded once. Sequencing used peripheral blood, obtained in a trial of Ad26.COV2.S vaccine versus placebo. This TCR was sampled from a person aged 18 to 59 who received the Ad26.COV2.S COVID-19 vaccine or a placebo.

For the CDR3, the DNA is TGTGCCAGCAGCTTGCGGGTGGGAGTCGAGCAGTACTTC. This gives the protein CASSLRVGVEQYF. V and J are TRBV5-8 and TRBJ2-7, with D perhaps matching TRBD2 (5 bases). Germline CDR1 reads SGHTS; CDR2 reads YDEGEE. The CDR3 sequence is 13 residues long. The V and J ends lost 1 base and 6 bases respectively, with 11 bases between them.